A single sample is the source of the 13 T cell receptor beta chains below, sequenced in a study of blood T cell repertoires in COVID-19. TCRdb's table, derived via immunoSEQ multiplex PCR, lists solely in-frame clones and lacks some. The table lists around 81,000 clones, 88% of them singletons. Sequenced material: peripheral blood. These receptors came from a man aged 65 to 85 with acute or convalescent COVID-19.

The rearrangement uses TRBV28 and TRBJ2-7; TRBD1 aligns across 7 bases. Germline V CDR1 and CDR2: MDHEN, SYDVKM. V shed 5 bases, J shed 3 bases, and the junction held 1 base outside the gene matches. The CDR3 totals 12 residues. The CDR3 DNA follows: TGTGCCAGCAGTAGGGACAGCTACGAGCAGTACTTC. It encodes CASSRDSYEQYF.

This clone showed up just once. The chain has TRBV6-5 and TRBJ2-7; possibly TRBD1 for D (6 bases). The CDR3 extends over 12 amino acids. Germline lookup yields CDR1 MNHEY and CDR2 SVGAGI. Trimming shortened V by 5 bases and J by 6 bases, and 11 bases separated the two germline ends. The CDR3 coding sequence is TGTGCCAGCAGTACAGGGTTCAGCGAGCAGTACTTC. Amino acids: CASSTGFSEQYF.

This chain connects TRBV7-3 to TRBJ2-5; tentatively, D is TRBD2 (5 bases). The CDR3 is 15 residues long. V was shortened by 5 bases and J by 0 bases, with 13 bases between the two germline ends. Germline V lookup: CDR1 SGHTA, CDR2 FQGTGA. This chain's CDR3 is CASSHRPGNQETQYF. The CDR3 region has the DNA TGTGCCAGCAGCCATAGACCCGGGAACCAAGAGACCCAGTACTTC.

The rearrangement uses TRBV19 and TRBJ2-2, with D possibly TRBD1 on 7 matching bases. This CDR3 contains 16 residues. Per germline, CDR1 LNHDA and CDR2 SQIVND (reference sequence). Between the trimmed V and J ends, which lost 3 bases and 6 bases, there was a span of 17 bases. The CDR3 region is CASSMRGATGPGELFF. The CDR3 coding sequence is TGTGCCAGTAGTATGAGGGGGGCGACAGGGCCCGGGGAGCTGTTTTTT.

The gene calls are TRBV5-6 and TRBJ1-1; D not resolved. The germline V gene encodes CDR1 SGHDT and CDR2 YYEEEE. V was clipped by 3 bases and J by 3 bases, with 15 bases between them. CDR3 length: 15 residues. This CDR3 is CASSSYLLSDTEAFF. CDR3 nucleotides: TGTGCCAGCAGCTCTTACCTTCTGTCGGACACTGAAGCTTTCTTT.

The V gene is TRBV2, the J gene TRBJ2-4, with 13 bases that match TRBD2. V gave up 8 bases and J gave up 8 bases; unmatched junction bases: 12. In germline, CDR1 is SNHLY, CDR2 FYNNEI. This CDR3 is 16 amino acids long. In DNA form, the CDR3 reads TGTGCCAGCGGAGGACTAGCGGGAGCCTTTGGGGACATTCAGTACTTC. Translated, it gives CASGGLAGAFGDIQYF.

The CDR3 loop reads CASSLDGFVEDTF. DNA for the CDR3: TGTGCCAGCAGCTTAGATGGCTTCGTCGAGGACACCTTC. The V gene is TRBV11-2, the J gene TRBJ1-2; no firm D call. CDR1 and CDR2 from the germline V gene are SGHAT and FQNNGV. The V gene lost 0 bases and the J gene lost 12 bases, with 14 bases spanning the gap. The CDR3 is 13 residues long.

J is TRBJ2-1 and V is TRBV19; D unclear. The V and J ends lost 3 bases and 3 bases respectively, with 12 bases between them. This CDR3 comprises 15 residues. From germline, CDR1 is LNHDA and CDR2 SQIVND (reference sequence). The CDR3 DNA reads TGTGCCAGTAGTATGGGTCGGGTGTTCTACAATGAGCAGTTCTTC. Translating gives CASSMGRVFYNEQFF.

This chain links TRBV9 with TRBJ2-6; D call uncertain. Germline-derived CDR1 and CDR2 are SGDLS and YYNGEE. This CDR3 is built from 15 residues. V was clipped by 0 bases and J by 2 bases, with 6 bases between them. The DNA for the CDR3 is TGTGCCAGCAGCGTAGGTGGAGCTGGGGCCAACGTCCTGACTTTC. It encodes CASSVGGAGANVLTF.

The chain couples TRBV28 to TRBJ1-3, with TRBD1 identical over 7 bases. J gave up 4 bases and V 5 bases, and 11 bases lay outside the gene matches. This CDR3 is built from 16 residues. Germline loops: CDR1 MDHEN, CDR2 SYDVKM. CDR3 DNA sequence: TGTGCCAGCAGTACCAGCAGTACGGGACAGGGAAACACCATATATTTT. Translated: CASSTSSTGQGNTIYF.

This clone was observed a few times. This chain uses TRBV23-1 with TRBJ1-3; D is perhaps TRBD1 (5 bases). TRBV23-1 qualifies as an ORF whose function is uncertain. Trimming removed 4 bases at V and 1 base at J, with 17 bases between. The CDR3 is 17 amino acids. The CDR3 region has the DNA TGCGCCAGCAGTCGGGCGGGACGGACTGTTTCTGGAAACACCATATATTTT. It encodes CASSRAGRTVSGNTIYF.

V gene TRBV5-1 combines with J gene TRBJ2-2; possibly TRBD2 for D (6 bases). The CDR3 length is 16 residues. Germline CDR1 SGHRS, CDR2 YFSETQ. V lost 5 bases and J 1 base, leaving 15 bases between the germline ends. The CDR3 DNA reads TGCGCCAGCAGTTTGAGTGCGGGGAGGAACACCGGGGAGCTGTTTTTT. Protein product: CASSLSAGRNTGELFF. The full variable domain, rest sourced from reference TRBV5-1 and TRBJ2-2, is KAGVTQTPRYLIKTRGQQVTLSCSPISGHRSVSWYQQTPGQGLQFLFEYFSETQRNKGNFPGRFSGRQFSNSRSEMNVSTLELGDSALYLCASSLSAGRNTGELFFGEGSRLTVL.

The genes are TRBV27 and TRBJ2-7; 13 positions agree with TRBD2. CDR1 MNHEY and CDR2 SMNVEV come from the germline V gene (reference sequence). The CDR3 is 19 residues long. The J segment lost 4 bases and the V segment lost 2 bases, leaving 14 bases of the junction unmatched. CDR3 coding DNA: TGTGCCAGCAGTTTAACCCCCGTGGGTCCGGGACTAGCGGGGTACGAGCAGTACTTC. Encoded protein: CASSLTPVGPGLAGYEQYF.